The rows below give T cell receptor beta chains drawn from one sample of a study of blood T cells in healthy people across ages. MiXCR was run by TCRdb on the 5' RACE reads, yielding one entry per CDR3 protein. The repertoire includes about 760,000 distinct CDR3 sequences, roughly 56% of them detected once, and roughly 26% sits in the top ten. The sequencing sample was made of blood. These receptors were obtained from a man aged 40-55 years in good health. Each CDR3 is given with its conserved first and last residue. The order of the fields is clone size, V gene, J gene, D gene, CDR3 DNA, CDR3 protein. The D gene is left open where the match is weak. A row's size may be missing; if present it is once, few, many or a size class.

clone_size: few
v_call: TRBV4-2
j_call: TRBJ2-6
d_call: NA
cdr3_nt: TGTGCCAGCAGCCAAGTTTGGAGCCGCACTGGGGCCAACGTCCTGACTTTC
cdr3_aa: CASSQVWSRTGANVLTF

clone_size: NA
v_call: TRBV30
j_call: TRBJ1-5
d_call: NA
cdr3_nt: TGTGCCTGGGGTGCTGGGGTGCAGCCCCAGCATTTT
cdr3_aa: CAWGAGVQPQHF

clone_size: NA
v_call: TRBV27
j_call: TRBJ2-7
d_call: NA
cdr3_nt: TGTGCCAGCAGTTTACGAAAAGGGGCGAGCTCCTACAATGAGCAGTACTTC
cdr3_aa: CASSLRKGASSYNEQYF

clone_size: few
v_call: TRBV2
j_call: TRBJ1-2
d_call: NA
cdr3_nt: TGTGCCAGCAGTGATCAGGGGTATTATGGCTACACCTTC
cdr3_aa: CASSDQGYYGYTF

clone_size: NA
v_call: TRBV5-1
j_call: TRBJ2-7
d_call: TRBD2
cdr3_nt: TGCGCCAGCAGCTTGGCGTCTAGCGGGAGTTTTATTTCGCGCGAGCAGTACTTC
cdr3_aa: CASSLASSGSFISREQYF

clone_size: NA
v_call: TRBV29-1
j_call: TRBJ2-2
d_call: NA
cdr3_nt: TGCAGCGTTGGACGGACGAAGAACACCGGGGAGCTGTTTTTT
cdr3_aa: CSVGRTKNTGELFF

clone_size: NA
v_call: TRBV27
j_call: TRBJ2-6
d_call: TRBD1
cdr3_nt: TGTGCCAGCAGTTTACTGGGACAGGGGGTGAGCTCTGGGGCCAACGTCCAGACTTTC
cdr3_aa: CASSLLGQGVSSGANVQTF

clone_size: few
v_call: TRBV4-3
j_call: TRBJ2-6
d_call: NA
cdr3_nt: TGCGCCAGCAGCCAAGGGGTTCCTCTAGTCTCTGGGGCCAACGTCCTGACTTTC
cdr3_aa: CASSQGVPLVSGANVLTF

clone_size: NA
v_call: TRBV7-9
j_call: TRBJ2-1
d_call: TRBD2
cdr3_nt: TGTGCCAGCAGCTTCTGGCGGGGGGGCACGGACAATGAGCAGTTCTTC
cdr3_aa: CASSFWRGGTDNEQFF

clone_size: NA
v_call: TRBV12-3/TRBV12-4
j_call: TRBJ2-3
d_call: NA
cdr3_nt: TGTGCCAGCAGTTCCCGGGAACGAGCGGTGACAGATACGCAGTATTTT
cdr3_aa: CASSSRERAVTDTQYF

clone_size: NA
v_call: TRBV7-3
j_call: TRBJ2-1
d_call: TRBD2
cdr3_nt: TGTGCCAGCAGCTCCCCCCTAGCGGGAGGCTACAATGAGCAGTTCTTC
cdr3_aa: CASSSPLAGGYNEQFF

clone_size: NA
v_call: TRBV28
j_call: TRBJ1-2
d_call: NA
cdr3_nt: TGTGCCAGCAGTTTTCCAGACAGAAATCTCTATGGCTACACCTTC
cdr3_aa: CASSFPDRNLYGYTF

clone_size: NA
v_call: TRBV7-2
j_call: TRBJ1-5
d_call: TRBD1
cdr3_nt: TGTGCCAGCAGCTATGGGACAGCCGAGGGTAGAAATCAGCCCCAGCATTTT
cdr3_aa: CASSYGTAEGRNQPQHF